This T cell receptor beta chain was profiled in a study of T cell changes during pregnancy in multiple sclerosis. This CDR3 has 15 residues. V shed 5 bases and J 7 bases; nucleotides not matched to a gene: 8. CDR1 is SGHNT and CDR2 is YYREEE in the germline V gene (reference sequence). Sequencing used immunoSEQ multiplex PCR; TCRdb keeps in-frame clones, though not all of them. Altogether about 40,000 clones are present, under 95% being singletons, with the ten largest covering 0.61%. The specimen comprised CD4+ T cells from peripheral blood mononuclear cells, sampled in the third trimester of pregnancy. The clonotype originates from a female donor with multiple sclerosis, enrolled in a pregnancy study. The chain joins TRBV5-4 to TRBJ2-1; 11 bases are a match to TRBD2. The CDR3, as DNA: TGTGCCAGCAGTCGACAACTAGCGGGAGAGAATGAGCAGTTCTTC. Its protein product is CASSRQLAGENEQFF.